The 29 T cell receptor beta chains presented below share a single source sample, sequenced in a study of blood T cells in healthy people across ages. A second roughly 6 to 11 cycle PCR used barcoded and J-beta primers. TCRdb used MiXCR to reprocess the 5' RACE reads, holding one entry per CDR3 protein. Found here are around 970,000 distinct CDR3 sequences, about 53% of them singletons; the top ten hold 20% to 25%. The sample comprised blood. The receptors derive from a woman aged 60-75 years in good health.

The rearrangement uses TRBV29-1 and TRBJ2-1; D remains unclear. Trimming removed 6 bases from V and 12 bases from J, with 9 bases in between. Germline CDR1 is SQVTM and CDR2 is ANQGSEA. This CDR3 has 9 amino acids. The CDR3 loop is CSVSYWQFF. The CDR3 coding sequence is TGCAGCGTCTCCTATTGGCAGTTCTTC.

In this sample, this clonotype turned up a few times. The genes are TRBV29-1 and TRBJ2-3; no clear D gene. The CDR3 loop spans 13 amino acids. Germline V gene data show CDR1 as SQVTM and CDR2 as ANQGSEA. V dropped 3 bases and J dropped 3 bases, with 10 bases sitting between them. The CDR3 sequence is CSVDRLGTDTQYF. The DNA of the CDR3 is TGCAGCGTTGACAGACTCGGGACAGATACGCAGTATTTT.

The chain couples TRBV20-1 to TRBJ1-5, with 7 bases identical to TRBD1. Germline CDR1 and CDR2: DFQATT and SNEGSKA (reference sequence). Unmatched junction bases numbered 8, after V lost 6 bases and J lost 3 bases. This CDR3 is 14 amino acids long. Here the CDR3 DNA reads TGCAGTGCCAGACGACAGGGCCTCAATCAGCCCCAGCATTTT. Translation: CSARRQGLNQPQHF.

This clonotype turned up a few times. The chain recombines TRBV5-1 with TRBJ2-4; D is unresolved. The ends were cut back, 4 bases at V and 0 bases at J, with 11 bases in the middle. This CDR3 comprises 15 residues. Per the germline V gene, CDR1 is SGHRS and CDR2 is YFSETQ. The CDR3, as DNA: TGCGCCAGCAGCGTCGACGGCGGAGCCAAAAACATTCAGTACTTC. Its protein is CASSVDGGAKNIQYF. Using reference TRBV5-1 and TRBJ2-4 for the parts outside the CDR3, the full variable domain is KAGVTQTPRYLIKTRGQQVTLSCSPISGHRSVSWYQQTPGQGLQFLFEYFSETQRNKGNFPGRFSGRQFSNSRSEMNVSTLELGDSALYLCASSVDGGAKNIQYFGAGTRLSVL.

CDR3 DNA: TGTGCCAGCAGTTACAGGGTGGAGGAGACAGGGGGGAATTCACCCCTCCACTTT. Translation: CASSYRVEETGGNSPLHF. The gene calls are TRBV6-5 and TRBJ1-6; TRBD1 matches at 9 bases. V gave up 2 bases and J gave up 7 bases; unmatched junction bases: 12. The CDR3 loop spans 18 amino acids. Germline-derived CDR1 and CDR2 are MNHEY and SVGAGI.

This clonotype came up a few times. J is TRBJ2-3 and V is TRBV6-5; D might be TRBD1 (5 bases). The V gene lost 6 bases and the J gene lost 4 bases, with 17 bases spanning the gap. This CDR3 is built from 15 residues. Germline V gene data show CDR1 as MNHEY and CDR2 as SVGAGI. CDR3 residues: CASSPLVGAADTQYF. The CDR3 nucleotides read TGTGCCAGCAGCCCCCTAGTAGGGGCCGCAGATACGCAGTATTTT.

This clonotype was seen a few times. This chain links TRBV7-8 with TRBJ1-1; no reliable D call. The ends were cut back, 1 base at V and 10 bases at J, with 13 bases in the middle. The CDR3 totals 13 residues. Germline V gives CDR1 SGHVS, CDR2 FQNEAQ. The CDR3 loop reads CASSLDRARGAFF. For the CDR3, the DNA is TGTGCCAGCAGCTTAGACCGTGCGCGGGGAGCTTTCTTT.

The V gene is TRBV12-3 or TRBV12-4, the J gene TRBJ2-1; D not resolved. This CDR3 comprises 13 residues. The V end was cut by 4 bases, the J end by 5 bases, with 9 bases between. CDR3 DNA: TGTGCCAGCAGTTCCCAGTCCCACAATGAGCAGTTCTTC. This translates into CASSSQSHNEQFF.

The V and J genes are TRBV20-1 and TRBJ2-5; maybe TRBD2 (5 bases). The CDR3 runs 15 residues. Germline V CDR1 and CDR2: DFQATT, SNEGSKA (reference sequence). Trimming took off 0 bases at V and 1 base at J, with 12 bases between the two ends. The CDR3 sequence is CSARDMGEGQETQYF. The CDR3 region has the DNA TGCAGTGCTAGAGACATGGGAGAGGGCCAAGAGACCCAGTACTTC.

This clonotype was observed a single time. The V and J genes are TRBV11-2 and TRBJ1-4; unclear D gene. Germline V gives CDR1 SGHAT, CDR2 FQNNGV. V was trimmed by 3 bases and J by 7 bases, leaving 3 bases between them. The length of the CDR3 is 11 residues. CDR3 residues: CASSFAEKLFF. For the CDR3, the DNA is TGTGCCAGCAGCTTTGCTGAAAAACTGTTTTTT.

This clonotype was observed a few times. Germline is not matched at one junction end, which may reflect a read error. The CDR3 reads CASSLDRGGNLAKNIQYF. CDR3 DNA: TGCGCCAGCAGTTTGGACAGGGGCGGGAATCTAGCCAAAAACATTCAGTACTTC. This chain joins TRBV5-1 and TRBJ2-4; 9 positions agree with TRBD1. The CDR3 runs to 18 residues. Germline V lookup: CDR1 SGHRS, CDR2 YFSETQ.

This clonotype was seen more than once but under ten times. The V call is TRBV4-1, the J call TRBJ2-7; 9 bases are a match to TRBD2. The junction had 10 bases not matched to a gene; V was cut back by 2 bases and J by 5 bases. Germline V gives CDR1 MGHRA, CDR2 YSYEKL. This CDR3 has 16 residues. The CDR3 coding sequence is TGCGCCAGCAGCCAAAGCGGGGGGACTAAACCCGACGAGCAGTACTTC. Amino acid sequence: CASSQSGGTKPDEQYF.

The CDR3 here is CASSPLGDRYQPQHF. DNA of the CDR3: TGTGCCAGCAGCCCCCTCGGGGACCGTTATCAGCCCCAGCATTTT. This rearrangement joins TRBV7-8 to TRBJ1-5; D might be TRBD1 (5 bases). The CDR3 covers 15 residues. The V gene lost 5 bases and the J gene lost 5 bases, with 16 bases spanning the gap. Germline-derived CDR1 and CDR2 are SGHVS and FQNEAQ.

This rearrangement joins TRBV20-1 to TRBJ2-3; 10 nucleotides match TRBD2. The germline V gene encodes CDR1 DFQATT and CDR2 SNEGSKA (reference sequence). The CDR3 is 16 amino acids. Trimming cost V 0 bases and J 6 bases; bases outside gene matches: 9. The CDR3: CSARDNSGRESDTQYF. The CDR3 DNA is TGCAGTGCTAGAGATAACAGCGGGAGGGAAAGTGATACGCAGTATTTT.

The CDR3, as DNA: TGTGCCAGCAGCGTAGATGGACTAGCGGGAGGGGTGTTGGATACGCAGTATTTT. Its protein product is CASSVDGLAGGVLDTQYF. This chain uses TRBV9 with TRBJ2-3; 15 nucleotides align to TRBD2. The CDR3 has 18 residues. Trimming took 0 bases from V and 6 from J; bases not matched to a gene: 8. Germline CDR1 reads SGDLS; CDR2 reads YYNGEE.

V usage is TRBV30 and J usage is TRBJ2-5; 7 bases line up with TRBD2. The DNA end is a closer match to TRBJ2-7, so the J assignment may be wrong. The CDR3 runs 15 residues. The germline V gene encodes CDR1 GTSNPN and CDR2 SVGIG (reference sequence). CDR3 nucleotide sequence: TGTGCCTGGAGGTTGCCTAGCGGATTGTCCTACGAGCAGTACTTC. Amino acid sequence: CAWRLPSGLSYEQYF.

CDR3 in amino acids: CASSDLRQGPYEQYF. CDR3 nucleotide sequence: TGCGCCAGCAGTGACCTCCGACAGGGGCCATACGAGCAGTACTTC. V usage is TRBV10-1 and J usage is TRBJ2-7, with 8 bases that match TRBD1. This CDR3 region has 15 residues. Germline V gene data show CDR1 as WNHNN and CDR2 as SYGVQD (reference sequence). V lost 3 bases to trimming and J lost 4 bases; unmatched junction nucleotides: 8.

The chain joins TRBV10-3 to TRBJ2-1; 7 positions match TRBD2. The germline V gene encodes CDR1 ENHRY and CDR2 SYGVKD. CDR3 length: 16 residues. V lost 7 bases, J lost 2 bases, and 11 bases stayed unmatched. This chain's CDR3 is CAINQRGSRTYNEQFF. In nucleotides, the CDR3 is TGTGCCATCAATCAGCGGGGAAGCCGAACCTACAATGAGCAGTTCTTC.

The sample holds one count of this clonotype. CDR3 DNA sequence: TGTGCCAGCAGCTCAGACCGGGACTCAGATACGCAGTATTTT. It encodes CASSSDRDSDTQYF. The chain links TRBV9 to TRBJ2-3, with D possibly matching TRBD2 (6 bases). V lost 4 bases and J 4 bases, leaving 13 bases between the germline ends. This CDR3 spans 14 amino acids. The germline gives CDR1 SGDLS, CDR2 YYNGEE.

This clonotype was seen only a few times. The chain is built from TRBV5-1 and TRBJ2-3; D perhaps matches TRBD2 (6 bases). This CDR3 is built from 13 residues. Germline V gives CDR1 SGHRS, CDR2 YFSETQ. Trimming stripped 3 bases from V and 7 bases from J, with 12 bases between. The CDR3 DNA reads TGCGCCAGCAGCTCGATACTAGCCTATACGCAGTATTTT. Translation: CASSSILAYTQYF. The variable domain in full, with the rest retrieved from reference TRBV5-1 and TRBJ2-3, is KAGVTQTPRYLIKTRGQQVTLSCSPISGHRSVSWYQQTPGQGLQFLFEYFSETQRNKGNFPGRFSGRQFSNSRSEMNVSTLELGDSALYLCASSSILAYTQYFGPGTRLTVL.

The rearrangement joins TRBV4-1 to TRBJ2-1; D perhaps matches TRBD2 (6 bases). Per germline, CDR1 MGHRA and CDR2 YSYEKL. CDR3 length: 15 amino acids. Trimming cost V 2 bases and J 3 bases, with 11 bases left between them. The CDR3 sequence is CASSQSRGDYNEQFF. CDR3 coding DNA: TGCGCCAGCAGCCAATCTCGCGGGGACTACAATGAGCAGTTCTTC.

The chain's CDR3 is CASSQALWNEQFF. The CDR3 DNA reads as TGCGCCAGCAGCCAAGCTTTGTGGAATGAGCAGTTCTTC. The chain uses TRBV4-3 and TRBJ2-1; D unclear. The CDR3 spans 13 residues. Germline loops: CDR1 LGHNA, CDR2 YSLEER. Trimming took off 1 base at V and 7 bases at J, with 8 bases between the two ends.

This clonotype was recorded a few times. V is TRBV6-1 and J is TRBJ1-2, with 9 bases fitting TRBD1. The CDR3 is made up of 14 amino acids. The germline V gene encodes CDR1 MNHNS and CDR2 SASEGT. Germline trimming cut 5 bases from V and 6 bases from J; bases unmatched to any gene: 7. The DNA for the CDR3 is TGTGCCAGCAGTCCGCGGACAGGGGCCCATGGCTACACCTTC. Residues: CASSPRTGAHGYTF.

The rearrangement links TRBV5-1 to TRBJ2-4; 10 positions match TRBD1. CDR1 and CDR2 from the germline V gene are SGHRS and YFSETQ. The length of the CDR3 is 15 residues. Trimming at V came to 0 bases and at J to 7 bases, leaving 4 bases not matched to a gene. The CDR3 DNA follows: TGCGCCAGCAGCTTGGGACAGGGGGCGAGTAACATTCAGTACTTC. Its protein product is CASSLGQGASNIQYF.

With respect to this clonotype: It may be a read error: a sequence one base away is much more abundant. V and J are TRBV18 and TRBJ2-3; 10 nucleotides align to TRBD2. Unmatched junction bases numbered 7, after V lost 1 base and J lost 6 bases. This CDR3 is 16 amino acids long. Germline V lookup: CDR1 KGHSH, CDR2 LQKENI. The CDR3 region is CASSPLAGGSIDTQYF. The CDR3 DNA follows: TGTGCCAGCTCACCACTAGCGGGAGGCTCGATCGATACGCAGTATTTT.

CDR3 in amino acids: CANKGLASSEQYF. CDR3 nucleotides: TGTGCCAACAAGGGACTAGCGAGCTCCGAGCAGTACTTC. The rearrangement uses TRBV7-6 and TRBJ2-4, with TRBD2 matching 10 bases. The J call may be faulty, since TRBJ2-7 better matches the DNA end. The germline V gene encodes CDR1 SGHVS and CDR2 FNYEAQ. The CDR3 loop spans 13 amino acids.

The CDR3 region has the DNA TGTGCCAGCAGTTTAAAAGGAAGGGGGGGTTGCGTCCTGACTTTC. Its protein product is CASSLKGRGGCVLTF. This chain connects TRBV12-3 or TRBV12-4 to TRBJ2-6; D perhaps matches TRBD2 (7 bases). The CDR3 runs to 15 residues. The germline V and J ends were trimmed by 2 bases and 12 bases, with 17 bases remaining between them.

The J gene is TRBJ2-5, the V gene TRBV9; weak D call: TRBD1 (6 bases). CDR1 SGDLS and CDR2 YYNGEE come from the germline V gene. The CDR3 contains 12 residues. Trimming removed 3 bases at V and 3 bases at J, with 6 bases between. In DNA form, the CDR3 reads TGTGCCAGCAGCGAGGGGGAAGAGACCCAGTACTTC. It encodes CASSEGEETQYF.

The J gene is TRBJ1-2, the V gene TRBV20-1; the D is unclear. Germline CDR1 DFQATT, CDR2 SNEGSKA (reference sequence). The CDR3 covers 14 residues. V lost 4 bases to trimming and J lost 4 bases, with 16 bases between them. The CDR3 coding sequence is TGCAGTGCTACAACACACGGATTGGGCTATGGCTACACCTTC. Translation: CSATTHGLGYGYTF.